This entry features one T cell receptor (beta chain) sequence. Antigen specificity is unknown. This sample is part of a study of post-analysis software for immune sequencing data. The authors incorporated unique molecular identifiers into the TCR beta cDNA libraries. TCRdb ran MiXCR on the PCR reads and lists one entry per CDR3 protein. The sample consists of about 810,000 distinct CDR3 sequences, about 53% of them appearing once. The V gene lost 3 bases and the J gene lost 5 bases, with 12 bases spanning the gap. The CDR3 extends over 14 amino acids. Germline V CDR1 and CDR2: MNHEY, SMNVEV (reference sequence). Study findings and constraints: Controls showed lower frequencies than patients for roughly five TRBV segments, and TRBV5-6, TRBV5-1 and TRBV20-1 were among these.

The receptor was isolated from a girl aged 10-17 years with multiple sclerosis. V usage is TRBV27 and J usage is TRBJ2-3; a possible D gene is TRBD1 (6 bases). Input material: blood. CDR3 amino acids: CASSFGNREDTQYF. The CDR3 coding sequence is TGTGCCAGCAGTTTCGGGAACAGGGAAGATACGCAGTATTTT.